The rows below give T cell receptor beta chains drawn from one sample of a study of blood T cell repertoires in COVID-19. Data came from immunoSEQ multiplex PCR; TCRdb stores just in-frame clones and leaves some out. This table holds 200,000 to 250,000 clones, roughly 84% found once. The sequenced sample consisted of peripheral blood. Every receptor here comes from a woman between 50 and 59 years old with acute or convalescent COVID-19. Each CDR3 is given with its conserved first and last residue.

TRBV5-1,TRBJ2-5,CASSLSTGGETQYF
TRBV28,TRBJ1-1,CASSPVLLNTEAFF
TRBV18,TRBJ1-1,CASSPQDLKSSEAFF
TRBV27,TRBJ2-5,CASSQTSSSGAQGETQYF
TRBV7-9,TRBJ2-7,CASSLGLGGTYEQYF
TRBV27,TRBJ2-7,CASSYGGIDGEQYF
TRBV6-5,TRBJ1-6,CASSYSGGTGGSPLHF
TRBV5-5,TRBJ2-7,CASSLVGGQGNYEQYF
TRBV3-1/TRBV3-2,TRBJ2-7,CASSPIRTGSHEQYF
TRBV3-1/TRBV3-2,TRBJ2-1,CASSQGAGTGEFF
TRBV5-1,TRBJ2-1,CASSLESSGGDEQFF
TRBV2,TRBJ2-1,CASSGLADNEQFF
TRBV7-2,TRBJ1-5,CASSLAMGGGQPQHF
TRBV7-2,TRBJ2-7,CASSLRGLGAEQYF
TRBV14,TRBJ1-2,CASSQAGYGYTF
TRBV9,TRBJ1-1,CASSSRTAANTEAFF
TRBV24-1,TRBJ2-5,CATSDSRTSGSQETQYF
TRBV5-6,TRBJ2-5,CASRGRGGYQETQYF
TRBV7-2,TRBJ2-3,CASSLRSTGYYTDTQYF
TRBV5-1,TRBJ2-1,CASSLGDTFLYNEQFF
TRBV29-1,TRBJ2-5,CSVSSGGLQETQYF
TRBV7-2,TRBJ2-1,CASSWATGLAPGEQFF
TRBV27,TRBJ2-7,CASSLFRAYEQYF
TRBV4-3,TRBJ1-4,CASSQEGTAAKLFF